The present T cell receptor beta chain was sequenced within a study of blood T cell repertoires in COVID-19. On the study more broadly: COVID-19 samples collected from the United States, Italy and Spain covered acute and convalescent phases. T cells, B-cell-depleted T cells, or PBMCs provided the cDNA or gDNA that served as material.

This CDR3 is built from 17 residues. Germline V CDR1 and CDR2: LGHNA, YSLEER. With 0 bases removed from V and 10 bases from J, the gap between germline ends came to 19 bases. In the original workflow: Amplified reference gene primers provided the basis for estimating nucleated cell counts. Some clones are missing from TCRdb's copy, which holds only in-frame ones; the method was immunoSEQ multiplex PCR. For V, J and clone size, that table is used; D and trimming come from the DNA. This sample yields roughly 700,000 clones, of which over 80% are seen a single time; 0.2% to 0.3% belongs to the top ten. The material sequenced was peripheral blood. The clonotype was recovered from a woman younger than 35 with acute or convalescent COVID-19. The chain couples TRBV4-3 to TRBJ1-6, with a tentative D call TRBD1 (5 bases). The CDR3 DNA sequence: TGCGCCAGCAGCCAAGACTTAGTATGGTGGAGGGGCTCACCCCTCCACTTT. Translation: CASSQDLVWWRGSPLHF.